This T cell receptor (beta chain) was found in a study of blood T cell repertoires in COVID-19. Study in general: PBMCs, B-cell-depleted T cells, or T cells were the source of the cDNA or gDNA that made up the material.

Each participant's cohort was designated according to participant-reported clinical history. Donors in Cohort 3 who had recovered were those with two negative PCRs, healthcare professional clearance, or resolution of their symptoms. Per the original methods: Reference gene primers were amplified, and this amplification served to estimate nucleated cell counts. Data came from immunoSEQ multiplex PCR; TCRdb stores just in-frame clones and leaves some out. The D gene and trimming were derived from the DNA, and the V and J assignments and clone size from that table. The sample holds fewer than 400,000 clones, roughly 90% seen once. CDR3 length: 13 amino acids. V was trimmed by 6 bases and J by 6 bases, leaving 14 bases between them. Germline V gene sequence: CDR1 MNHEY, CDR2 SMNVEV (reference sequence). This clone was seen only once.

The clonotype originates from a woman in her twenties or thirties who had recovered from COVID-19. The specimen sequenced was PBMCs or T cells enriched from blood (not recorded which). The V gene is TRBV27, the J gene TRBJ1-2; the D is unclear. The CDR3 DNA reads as TGTGCCAGCAGGGCCGGGGTGGCGGATGGCTACACCTTC. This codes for CASRAGVADGYTF.